These T cell receptor beta chains were read from a single sample in a study of blood T cell repertoires in COVID-19. The assay was immunoSEQ multiplex PCR, and TCRdb's table has in-frame clones only and misses some. This sample yields 220,000 or so clones, of which 90% are seen a single time; approximately 16% belongs to the top ten. Material for sequencing was PBMCs or T cells enriched from blood (not recorded which). The receptors come from a man aged 30-40 years who had been exposed to COVID-19. CDR3s include the opening cysteine and the closing phenylalanine or tryptophan. A D gene is named only where the DNA matches it firmly. The size of a clone is reported for some rows only, either as once, few or many, or as a class for expanded clones.

J	V	size	D	DNA	CDR3
TRBJ2-1	TRBV10-3	.	TRBD1	TGTGCCATCAGAACCGGGACAGGGGACAATGAGCAGCTCTTC	CAIRTGTGDNEQLF
TRBJ2-1	TRBV6-5	.	.	TGTGCCAGCAGTTACCCGGGATATAGAGGCTACAATGAGCAGTTCTTC	CASSYPGYRGYNEQFF
TRBJ2-7	TRBV5-5	.	TRBD1	TGTGCCAGCAGTCCTACCGGGACAGTTATCAGGGAGCAGTACTTC	CASSPTGTVIREQYF
TRBJ2-5	TRBV27	.	.	TGTGCCAGCAGTTTGTACCCTGGGAGGTACCAAGAGACCCAGTACTTC	CASSLYPGRYQETQYF
TRBJ1-6	TRBV6-6	once	.	TGTGCCAGCAGTTACTCGCGGGGATCACCCCTCCACTTT	CASSYSRGSPLHF
TRBJ1-4	TRBV11-2	.	.	TGTGCCAGCAGCTTAGACCGGGGATACGAAAAACTGTTTTTT	CASSLDRGYEKLFF
TRBJ1-5	TRBV7-6	.	.	TGTGCCAGCAGCTTAGCGGAGGGTAGCAATCAGCCCCAGCATTTT	CASSLAEGSNQPQHF
TRBJ1-3	TRBV5-4	.	.	TGTGCGGGATCGGGAGGGACGCGCGACACCATATATTTT	CAGSGGTRDTIYF
TRBJ1-6	TRBV3-1/TRBV3-2	.	.	TGTGCCAGCAGCCAAGATCGACTTCAGGGCCGATCACCCCTCCACTTT	CASSQDRLQGRSPLHF
TRBJ1-1	TRBV6-5	once	.	TGTGCCAGCACACGCACAGGCCCGACGAACACTGAAGCTTTCTTT	CASTRTGPTNTEAFF
TRBJ1-2	TRBV7-9	once	.	TGTGCCAGCTCCCAGGGTTTGAGCTATGGCTACACCTTC	CASSQGLSYGYTF
TRBJ1-5	TRBV5-6	.	.	TGTGCCAGCAGCTATCGTCAGGGGCATTGGCAGCCCCAGCATTTT	CASSYRQGHWQPQHF
TRBJ2-3	TRBV3-1/TRBV3-2	.	.	TGTGCCAGCAGCCAAGTTCCTGATACGCAGTATTTT	CASSQVPDTQYF
TRBJ1-4	TRBV5-1	.	.	TGCGCCAGCAGCTTGGCCGGCGGGACAACTAATGAAAAACTGTTTTTT	CASSLAGGTTNEKLFF
TRBJ2-7	TRBV10-1	once	.	TGCGCCAGCATCCTGGTCGGGGGTTCGAGGAACGAGCAGTACTTC	CASILVGGSRNEQYF
TRBJ1-3	TRBV5-4	.	TRBD1	TGTGCCAGCAGCACCGGACAGGCGAGCTCTGGAAACACCATATATTTT	CASSTGQASSGNTIYF
TRBJ2-3	TRBV19	.	TRBD1	TGTGCCAGTACCCCGACAGGGAGCACAGATACGCAGTATTTT	CASTPTGSTDTQYF
TRBJ2-1	TRBV5-6	medium-sized	TRBD1	TGTGCCAGCAGCTTACCGGGACAGGAACACAATGAGCAGTTCTTC	CASSLPGQEHNEQFF